This T cell receptor beta chain was found in a study of PD-1 blockade in classical Hodgkin lymphoma. Time point meaning: newly diagnosed, previously untreated cHL patient sample. Profiling relied on immunoSEQ multiplex PCR, and the TCRdb table lists in-frame clones only, not all of them. The repertoire has about 46,000 clones, approximately 90% of them found once; the top ten carry about 5.3%. The length of the CDR3 is 15 residues. Germline CDR1 reads SGHRS; CDR2 reads YFSETQ. V was cut by 0 bases and J by 0 bases, with 9 bases left in between. This chain connects TRBV5-1 to TRBJ1-1; D call uncertain. Input material: peripheral blood mononuclear cells (PBMCs). The sequence came from a human donor with classical Hodgkin lymphoma. CDR3 amino acids: CASSLAPTLNTEAFF. CDR3 DNA sequence: TGCGCCAGCAGCTTGGCCCCGACCCTGAACACTGAAGCTTTCTTT.